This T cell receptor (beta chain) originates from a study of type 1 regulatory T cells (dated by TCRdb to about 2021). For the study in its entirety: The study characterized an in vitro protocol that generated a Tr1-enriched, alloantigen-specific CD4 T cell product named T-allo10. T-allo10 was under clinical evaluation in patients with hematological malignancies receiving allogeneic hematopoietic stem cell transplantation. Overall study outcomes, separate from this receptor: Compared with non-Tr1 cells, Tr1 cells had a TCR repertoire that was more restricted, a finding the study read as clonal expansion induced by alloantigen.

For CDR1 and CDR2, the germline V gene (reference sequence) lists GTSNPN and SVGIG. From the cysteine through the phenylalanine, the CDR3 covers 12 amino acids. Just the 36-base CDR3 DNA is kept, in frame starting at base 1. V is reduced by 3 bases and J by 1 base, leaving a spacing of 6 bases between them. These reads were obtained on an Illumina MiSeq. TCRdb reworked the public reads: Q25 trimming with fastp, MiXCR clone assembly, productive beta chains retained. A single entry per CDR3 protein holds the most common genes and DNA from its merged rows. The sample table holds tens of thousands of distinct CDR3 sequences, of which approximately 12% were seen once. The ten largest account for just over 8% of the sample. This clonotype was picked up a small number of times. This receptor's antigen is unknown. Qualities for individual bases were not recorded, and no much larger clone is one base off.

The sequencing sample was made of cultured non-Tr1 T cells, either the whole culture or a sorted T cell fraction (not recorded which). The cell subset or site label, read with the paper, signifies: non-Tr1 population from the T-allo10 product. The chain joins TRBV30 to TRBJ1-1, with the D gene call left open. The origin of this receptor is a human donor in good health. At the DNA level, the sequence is TGTGCCTGGAGCCACCCGAACACTGAAGCTTTCTTT. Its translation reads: CAWSHPNTEAFF.